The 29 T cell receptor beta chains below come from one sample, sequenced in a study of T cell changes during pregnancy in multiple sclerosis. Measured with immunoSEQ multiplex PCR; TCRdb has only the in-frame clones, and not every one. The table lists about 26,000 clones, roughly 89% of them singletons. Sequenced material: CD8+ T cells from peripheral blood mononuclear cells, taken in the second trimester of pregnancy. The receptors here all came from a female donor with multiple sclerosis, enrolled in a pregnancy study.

In DNA, the CDR3 is TGTGCCAGCAGCTTGTTTAGTTCGGGACAGTATACCTACGAGCAGTACTTC. The encoded protein is CASSLFSSGQYTYEQYF. This sequence joins TRBV7-8 and TRBJ2-7, with 7 bases aligning to TRBD1. In germline, CDR1 is SGHVS, CDR2 FQNEAQ. V lost 3 bases, J lost 2 bases, and 13 bases stayed unmatched. This CDR3 spans 17 amino acids.

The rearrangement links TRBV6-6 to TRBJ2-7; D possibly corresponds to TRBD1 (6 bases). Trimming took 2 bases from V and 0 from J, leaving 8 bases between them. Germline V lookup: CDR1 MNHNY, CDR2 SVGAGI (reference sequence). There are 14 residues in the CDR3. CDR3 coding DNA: TGTGCCAGCAGTTACCGAGGGGGCTCCTACGAGCAGTACTTC. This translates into CASSYRGGSYEQYF.

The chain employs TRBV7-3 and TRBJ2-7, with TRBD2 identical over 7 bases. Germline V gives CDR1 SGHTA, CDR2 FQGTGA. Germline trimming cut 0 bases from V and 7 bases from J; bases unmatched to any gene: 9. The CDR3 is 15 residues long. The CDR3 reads CASSLTGSGGDEQYF. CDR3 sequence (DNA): TGTGCCAGCAGCTTAACGGGCTCGGGGGGTGATGAGCAGTACTTC.

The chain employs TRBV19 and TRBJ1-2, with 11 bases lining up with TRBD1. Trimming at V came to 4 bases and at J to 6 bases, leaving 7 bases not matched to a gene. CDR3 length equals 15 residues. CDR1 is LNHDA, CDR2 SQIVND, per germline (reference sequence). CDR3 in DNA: TGTGCCAGTAGTACCTACCGGGACAGGGGGAATGGCTACACCTTC. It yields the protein CASSTYRDRGNGYTF.

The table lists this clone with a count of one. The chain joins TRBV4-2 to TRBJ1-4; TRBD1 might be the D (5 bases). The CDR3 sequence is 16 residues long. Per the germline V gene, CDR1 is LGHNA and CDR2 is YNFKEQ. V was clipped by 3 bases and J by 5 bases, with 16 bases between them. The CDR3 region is CASSQPTGVGNEKLFF. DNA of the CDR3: TGTGCCAGCAGCCAGCCTACAGGTGTGGGAAATGAAAAACTGTTTTTT.

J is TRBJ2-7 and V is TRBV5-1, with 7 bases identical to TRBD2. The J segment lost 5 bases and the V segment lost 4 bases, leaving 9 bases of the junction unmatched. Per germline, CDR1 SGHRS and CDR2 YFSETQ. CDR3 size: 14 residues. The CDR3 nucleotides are TGCGCCAGCAGCCAAATCGGACTAGTCCACGAGCAGTACTTC. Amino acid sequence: CASSQIGLVHEQYF.

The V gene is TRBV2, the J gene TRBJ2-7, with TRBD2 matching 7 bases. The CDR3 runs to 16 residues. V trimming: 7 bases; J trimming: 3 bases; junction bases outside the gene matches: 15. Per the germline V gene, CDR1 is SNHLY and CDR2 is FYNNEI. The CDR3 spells CASIPFRASGYYEQYF. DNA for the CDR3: TGTGCCAGCATTCCATTTCGGGCTAGCGGATACTACGAGCAGTACTTC.

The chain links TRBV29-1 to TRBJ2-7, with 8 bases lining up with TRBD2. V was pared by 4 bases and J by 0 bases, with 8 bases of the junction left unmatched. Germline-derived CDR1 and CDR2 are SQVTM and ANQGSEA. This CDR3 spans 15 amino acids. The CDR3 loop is CSVGGAGDNSYEQYF. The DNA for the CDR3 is TGCAGCGTTGGTGGAGCGGGGGACAACTCCTACGAGCAGTACTTC.

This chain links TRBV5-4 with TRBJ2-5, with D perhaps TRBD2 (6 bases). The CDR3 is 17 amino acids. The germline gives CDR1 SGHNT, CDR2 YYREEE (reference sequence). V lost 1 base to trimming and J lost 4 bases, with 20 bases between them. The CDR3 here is CASSLWRGNPIRETQYF. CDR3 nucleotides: TGTGCCAGCAGCTTGTGGCGGGGAAACCCTATAAGAGAGACCCAGTACTTC.

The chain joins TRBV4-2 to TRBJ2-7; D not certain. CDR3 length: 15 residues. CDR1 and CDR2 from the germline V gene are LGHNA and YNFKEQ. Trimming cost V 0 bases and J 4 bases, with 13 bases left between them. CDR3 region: CASSQEEGAWYEQYF. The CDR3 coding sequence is TGTGCCAGCAGCCAAGAGGAAGGAGCGTGGTACGAGCAGTACTTC.

CDR3 region: CASSMVAGGRGEQYF. CDR3 nucleotide sequence: TGTGCCAGTAGTATGGTAGCGGGAGGCCGCGGGGAGCAGTACTTC. V is TRBV19 and J is TRBJ2-7; 10 nucleotides agree with TRBD2. J was trimmed by 7 bases and V by 3 bases; bases with no gene match: 9. Germline V gene data show CDR1 as LNHDA and CDR2 as SQIVND (reference sequence). The CDR3 contains 15 residues.

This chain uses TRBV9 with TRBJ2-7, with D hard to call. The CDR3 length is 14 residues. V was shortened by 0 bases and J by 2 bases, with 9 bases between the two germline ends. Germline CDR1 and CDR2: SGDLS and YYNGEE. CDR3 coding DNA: TGTGCCAGCAGCGTAGTAGGCGGTCCCTACGAGCAGTACTTC. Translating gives CASSVVGGPYEQYF.

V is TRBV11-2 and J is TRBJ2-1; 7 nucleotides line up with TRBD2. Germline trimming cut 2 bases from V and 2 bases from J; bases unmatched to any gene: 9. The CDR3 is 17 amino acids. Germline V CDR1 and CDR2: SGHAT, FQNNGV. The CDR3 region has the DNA TGTGCCAGCAGCTTACTCCTACGACTAGCAGCCTACAATGAGCAGTTCTTC. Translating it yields CASSLLLRLAAYNEQFF.

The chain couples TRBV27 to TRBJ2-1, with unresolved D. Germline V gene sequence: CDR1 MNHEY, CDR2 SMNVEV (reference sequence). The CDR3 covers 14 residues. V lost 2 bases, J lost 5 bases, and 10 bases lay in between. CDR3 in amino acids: CASSLPGGNNEQFF. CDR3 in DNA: TGTGCCAGCAGTTTACCCGGCGGTAACAATGAGCAGTTCTTC.

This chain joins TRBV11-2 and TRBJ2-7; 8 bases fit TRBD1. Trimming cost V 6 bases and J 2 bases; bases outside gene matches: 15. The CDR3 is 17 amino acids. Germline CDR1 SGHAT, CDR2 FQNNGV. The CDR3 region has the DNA TGTGCCAGCAGATCCCTTTTGGGACAGGAAATCACCTACGAGCAGTACTTC. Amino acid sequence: CASRSLLGQEITYEQYF.

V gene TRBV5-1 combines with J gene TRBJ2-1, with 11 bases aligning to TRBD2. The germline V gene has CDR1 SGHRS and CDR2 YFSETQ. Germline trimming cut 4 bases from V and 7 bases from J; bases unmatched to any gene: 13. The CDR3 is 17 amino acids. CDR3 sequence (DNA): TGCGCCAGCAGCCTGAGATCACTAGCGGGAGTCTCGAATGAGCAGTTCTTC. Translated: CASSLRSLAGVSNEQFF.

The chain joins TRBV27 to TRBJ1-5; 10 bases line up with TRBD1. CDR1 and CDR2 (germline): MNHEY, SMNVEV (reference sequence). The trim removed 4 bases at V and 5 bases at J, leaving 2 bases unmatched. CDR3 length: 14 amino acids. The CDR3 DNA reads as TGTGCCAGCAGTTGGACAGGGGGGGATCAGCCCCAGCATTTT. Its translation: CASSWTGGDQPQHF.

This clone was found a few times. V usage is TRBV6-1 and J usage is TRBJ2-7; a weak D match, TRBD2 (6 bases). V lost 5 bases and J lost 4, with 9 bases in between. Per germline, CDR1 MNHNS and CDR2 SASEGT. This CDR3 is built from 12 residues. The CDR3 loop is CASSTSWYEQYF. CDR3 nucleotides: TGTGCCAGCAGTACTAGCTGGTACGAGCAGTACTTC.

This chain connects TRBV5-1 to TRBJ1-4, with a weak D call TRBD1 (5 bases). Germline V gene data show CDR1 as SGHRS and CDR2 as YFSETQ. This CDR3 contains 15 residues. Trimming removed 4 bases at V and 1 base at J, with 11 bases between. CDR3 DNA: TGCGCCAGCAGCCCGGGTCAGGGAACTAATGAAAAACTGTTTTTT. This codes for CASSPGQGTNEKLFF.

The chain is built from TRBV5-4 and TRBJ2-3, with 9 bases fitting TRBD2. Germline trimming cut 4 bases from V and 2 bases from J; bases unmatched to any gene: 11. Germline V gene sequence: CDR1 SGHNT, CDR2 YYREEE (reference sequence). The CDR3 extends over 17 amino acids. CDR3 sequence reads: CASSPGGAGGFTDTQYF. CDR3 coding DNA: TGTGCCAGCAGCCCCGGGGGAGCGGGAGGTTTCACAGATACGCAGTATTTT.

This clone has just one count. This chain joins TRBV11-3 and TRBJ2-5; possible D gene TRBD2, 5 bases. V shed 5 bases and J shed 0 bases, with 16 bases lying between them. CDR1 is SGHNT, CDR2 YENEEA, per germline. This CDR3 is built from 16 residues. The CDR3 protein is CASSGWRSGYQETQYF. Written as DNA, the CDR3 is TGTGCCAGCAGCGGGTGGAGATCGGGGTACCAAGAGACCCAGTACTTC. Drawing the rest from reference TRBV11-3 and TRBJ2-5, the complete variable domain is EAGVVQSPRYKIIEKKQPVAFWCNPISGHNTLYWYLQNLGQGPELLIRYENEEAVDDSQLPKDRFSAERLKGVDSTLKIQPAELGDSAVYLCASSGWRSGYQETQYFGPGTRLLVL.

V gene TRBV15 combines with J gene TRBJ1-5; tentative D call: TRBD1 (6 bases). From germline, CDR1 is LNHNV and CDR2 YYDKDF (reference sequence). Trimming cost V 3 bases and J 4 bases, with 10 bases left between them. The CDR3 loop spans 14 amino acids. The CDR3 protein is CATSSRDTNQPQHF. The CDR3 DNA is TGTGCCACCAGCAGCCGGGACACAAATCAGCCCCAGCATTTT.

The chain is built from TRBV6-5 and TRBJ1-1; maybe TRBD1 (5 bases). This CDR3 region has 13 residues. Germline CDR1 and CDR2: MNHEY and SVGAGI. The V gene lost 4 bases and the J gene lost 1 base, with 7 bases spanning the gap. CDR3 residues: CASSWGQNTEAFF. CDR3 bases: TGTGCCAGCAGTTGGGGCCAGAACACTGAAGCTTTCTTT.

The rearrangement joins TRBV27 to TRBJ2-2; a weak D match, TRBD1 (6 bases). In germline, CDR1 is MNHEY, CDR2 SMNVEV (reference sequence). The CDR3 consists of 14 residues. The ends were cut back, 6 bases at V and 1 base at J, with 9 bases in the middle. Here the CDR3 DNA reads TGTGCCAGCAGGCAACAGGGGAACACCGGGGAGCTGTTTTTT. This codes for CASRQQGNTGELFF.

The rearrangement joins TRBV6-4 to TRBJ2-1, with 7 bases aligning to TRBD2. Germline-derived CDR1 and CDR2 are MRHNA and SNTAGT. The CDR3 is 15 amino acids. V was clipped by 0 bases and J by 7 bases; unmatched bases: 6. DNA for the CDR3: TGTGCCAGCAGTGACTCGAGGGGAGGGCCAAATGAGCAGTTCTTC. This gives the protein CASSDSRGGPNEQFF.

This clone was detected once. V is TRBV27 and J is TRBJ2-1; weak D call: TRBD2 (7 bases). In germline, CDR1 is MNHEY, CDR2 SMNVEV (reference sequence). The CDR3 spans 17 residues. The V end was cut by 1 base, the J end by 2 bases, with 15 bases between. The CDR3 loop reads CASSLWGGRAAYNEQFF. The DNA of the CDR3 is TGTGCCAGCAGTTTATGGGGGGGCAGGGCTGCCTACAATGAGCAGTTCTTC.

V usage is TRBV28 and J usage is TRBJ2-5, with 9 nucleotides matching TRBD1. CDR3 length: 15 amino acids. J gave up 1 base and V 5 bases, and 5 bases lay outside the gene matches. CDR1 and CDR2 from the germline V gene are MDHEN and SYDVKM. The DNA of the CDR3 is TGTGCCAGCAGTAGCCGGGACAGGGTCCAAGAGACCCAGTACTTC. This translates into CASSSRDRVQETQYF. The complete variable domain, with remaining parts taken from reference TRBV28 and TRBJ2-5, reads DVKVTQSSRYLVKRTGEKVFLECVQDMDHENMFWYRQDPGLGLRLIYFSYDVKMKEKGDIPEGYSVSREKKERFSLILESASTNQTSMYLCASSSRDRVQETQYFGPGTRLLVL.

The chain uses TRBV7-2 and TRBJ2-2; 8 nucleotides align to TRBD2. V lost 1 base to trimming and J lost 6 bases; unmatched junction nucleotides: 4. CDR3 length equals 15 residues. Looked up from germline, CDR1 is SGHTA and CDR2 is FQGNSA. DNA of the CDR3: TGTGCCAGCAGCTTAGTAATAGCGGGACCCGGGGAGCTGTTTTTT. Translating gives CASSLVIAGPGELFF.

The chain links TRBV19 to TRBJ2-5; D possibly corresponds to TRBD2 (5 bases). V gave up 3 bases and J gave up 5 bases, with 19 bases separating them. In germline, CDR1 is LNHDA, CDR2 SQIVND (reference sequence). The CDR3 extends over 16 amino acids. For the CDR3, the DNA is TGTGCCAGTAGTATCGGGGTAACGGAATCGGGGGAGACCCAGTACTTC. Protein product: CASSIGVTESGETQYF. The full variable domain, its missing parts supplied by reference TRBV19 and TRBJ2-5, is DGGITQSPKYLFRKEGQNVTLSCEQNLNHDAMYWYRQDPGQGLRLIYYSQIVNDFQKGDIAEGYSVSREKKESFPLTVTSAQKNPTAFYLCASSIGVTESGETQYFGPGTRLLVL.